A single sample gave rise to the 19 T cell receptor beta chains below, sequenced in a study of cytomegalovirus exposure and HLA in healthy donors. Vbeta (60) and Jbeta (13) primers were used in the PCR. The protocol was immunoSEQ multiplex PCR, while the TCRdb copy is restricted to in-frame clones and leaves out a portion. The sample has more than 65,000 clones; approximately 79% are singletons. The sequencing input was PBMCs. The receptors here all came from a female donor in good health and CMV-seronegative.

Comment on this clone: The same CDR3 arises from other DNA sequences in this sample as well. V and J are TRBV7-9 and TRBJ1-3, with 7 nucleotides matching TRBD1. With 4 bases clipped from V and 2 bases from J, the junction kept 2 bases outside the gene matches. From germline, CDR1 is SEHNR and CDR2 FQNEAQ (reference sequence). The CDR3 contains 14 residues. The CDR3 DNA reads TGTGCCAGCAGCTCTGACAGGGCTGGAAACACCATATATTTT. It is translated as CASSSDRAGNTIYF.

This clone showed up just once. The V call is TRBV6-4, the J call TRBJ2-5; 7 nucleotides match TRBD1. Germline CDR1 and CDR2: MRHNA and SNTAGT. V was clipped by 6 bases and J by 4 bases; unmatched bases: 14. The CDR3 is 16 residues long. CDR3 in amino acids: CASREEMDRTGETQYF. The CDR3 nucleotides are TGTGCCAGCAGAGAAGAGATGGACAGGACAGGAGAGACCCAGTACTTC.

V gene TRBV28 combines with J gene TRBJ1-5; 8 bases are a match to TRBD1. With V trimmed by 6 bases and J by 7 bases, 14 bases remained unmatched. The CDR3 is made up of 16 amino acids. Germline CDR1 is MDHEN and CDR2 is SYDVKM. CDR3 in DNA: TGTGCCAGCAGCAACTATCGACAGGGGAAAGAGCAGCCCCAGCATTTT. This codes for CASSNYRQGKEQPQHF.

The J gene is TRBJ2-2, the V gene TRBV5-1; TRBD1 agrees at 7 bases. Germline V gives CDR1 SGHRS, CDR2 YFSETQ. The length of the CDR3 is 15 residues. V was pared by 4 bases and J by 5 bases, with 8 bases of the junction left unmatched. For the CDR3, the DNA is TGCGCCAGCAGCCCCACGACAGGGTATACCGGGGAGCTGTTTTTT. Translated: CASSPTTGYTGELFF. The whole variable domain, remainder taken from reference TRBV5-1 and TRBJ2-2, is KAGVTQTPRYLIKTRGQQVTLSCSPISGHRSVSWYQQTPGQGLQFLFEYFSETQRNKGNFPGRFSGRQFSNSRSEMNVSTLELGDSALYLCASSPTTGYTGELFFGEGSRLTVL.

The chain employs TRBV5-8 and TRBJ2-3; 13 nucleotides agree with TRBD2. The germline V gene has CDR1 SGHTS and CDR2 YDEGEE. This CDR3 is 18 amino acids long. J lost 0 bases, V lost 7 bases, and 11 bases had no gene match. CDR3 sequence: CASPLLRLAGGSTDTQYF. CDR3 nucleotide sequence: TGTGCCAGCCCTCTTTTGCGACTAGCGGGGGGAAGCACAGATACGCAGTATTTT.

This chain uses TRBV5-1 with TRBJ1-1, with TRBD1 as a possible D gene (6 bases). V was cut by 5 bases and J by 0 bases, with 20 bases left in between. Germline-derived CDR1 and CDR2 are SGHRS and YFSETQ. The CDR3 sequence is 17 residues long. The CDR3 reads CASSPGQPVRMNTEAFF. In DNA, the CDR3 is TGCGCCAGCAGTCCAGGACAGCCCGTACGAATGAACACTGAAGCTTTCTTT.

This clone was counted between two and nine times. This rearrangement joins TRBV6-5 to TRBJ2-1; possible D gene TRBD2, 7 bases. The germline V gene has CDR1 MNHEY and CDR2 SVGAGI. V was shortened by 4 bases and J by 6 bases, with 19 bases between the two germline ends. The CDR3 runs to 16 residues. The CDR3 coding sequence is TGTGCCAGCAGTTGGTCAGTCGGGGGGCAGGGCAATGAGCAGTTCTTC. Translated, it gives CASSWSVGGQGNEQFF.

The chain joins TRBV29-1 to TRBJ2-7, with TRBD2 identical over 12 bases. The V gene end was trimmed by 5 bases and the J gene end by 0 bases; junction bases not matched to a gene: 2. This CDR3 region has 14 residues. Looked up from germline, CDR1 is SQVTM and CDR2 is ANQGSEA. In nucleotides, the CDR3 is TGCAGCGTTATGACTAGCGGGAGCTCCTACGAGCAGTACTTC. Its translation: CSVMTSGSSYEQYF.

This sequence joins TRBV7-2 and TRBJ1-2; 10 nucleotides agree with TRBD1. The length of the CDR3 is 17 residues. The germline V gene encodes CDR1 SGHTA and CDR2 FQGNSA. V trimming: 1 base; J trimming: 5 bases; junction bases outside the gene matches: 10. CDR3 protein: CASSLGGTGALKYGYTF. The CDR3 DNA reads as TGTGCCAGCAGCTTAGGTGGGACAGGGGCCCTGAAGTATGGCTACACCTTC.

The V gene is TRBV7-9, the J gene TRBJ2-1; 9 bases are a match to TRBD2. V dropped 6 bases and J dropped 7; count of bases not matched to a gene: 10. The germline V gene encodes CDR1 SEHNR and CDR2 FQNEAQ (reference sequence). The CDR3 runs to 15 residues. The DNA of the CDR3 is TGTGCCAGCAGGAGTGATAGCGGGAGTTTAAATGAGCAGTTCTTC. Protein: CASRSDSGSLNEQFF.

The chain combines TRBV2 with TRBJ2-7; 10 bases fit TRBD1. The germline CDR1 and CDR2 sequences are SNHLY and FYNNEI. CDR3 length equals 15 residues. The V and J ends lost 5 bases and 9 bases, in that order; junction bases with no gene match: 13. CDR3 bases: TGTGCCAGCAGTCCCAGGACAGGGGGTTACGCGGTGCAGTACTTC. Its protein product is CASSPRTGGYAVQYF.

This clone was picked up one time. This chain links TRBV28 with TRBJ2-5, with TRBD2 matching 9 bases. CDR1 and CDR2 (germline): MDHEN, SYDVKM. This CDR3 contains 19 residues. With V trimmed by 4 bases and J by 4 bases, 19 bases remained unmatched. The CDR3 is CASSSPAMAGGRLRETQYF. The CDR3 DNA sequence: TGTGCCAGCAGTTCCCCCGCGATGGCGGGAGGGCGCTTGCGAGAGACCCAGTACTTC.

This rearrangement joins TRBV6-5 to TRBJ2-7, with D possibly matching TRBD1 (5 bases). Trimming removed 2 bases at V and 6 bases at J, with 14 bases between. Germline-derived CDR1 and CDR2 are MNHEY and SVGAGI. The CDR3 covers 14 residues. For the CDR3, the DNA is TGTGCCAGCAGTTACAGAACAGGTGCTGGCGAGCAGTACTTC. Amino acid sequence: CASSYRTGAGEQYF.

This clone occurred a few times. This chain joins TRBV30 and TRBJ2-3; TRBD1 aligns across 8 bases. The J segment lost 2 bases and the V segment lost 6 bases, leaving 10 bases of the junction unmatched. CDR3 length: 15 residues. Germline values: CDR1 GTSNPN, CDR2 SVGIG (reference sequence). In DNA, the CDR3 is TGTGCCTGCACCTGGACAGGGACGTTCACAGATACGCAGTATTTT. This encodes CACTWTGTFTDTQYF.

The CDR3: CSVLGTGVSYEQYF. CDR3 nucleotides: TGCAGCGTTCTTGGGACAGGGGTCTCCTACGAGCAGTACTTC. The chain combines TRBV29-1 with TRBJ2-7; 10 bases fit TRBD1. Germline loops: CDR1 SQVTM, CDR2 ANQGSEA. The CDR3 contains 14 residues. Trimming took 5 bases from V and 0 from J; bases not matched to a gene: 4.

The chain combines TRBV6-6 with TRBJ1-5; perhaps TRBD1 as D (6 bases). Trimming stripped 4 bases from V and 3 bases from J, with 16 bases between. This CDR3 has 16 amino acids. CDR1 and CDR2 from the germline V gene are MNHNY and SVGAGI (reference sequence). CDR3 in amino acids: CASSFPLTGSNQPQHF. The CDR3, as DNA: TGTGCCAGCAGTTTCCCGCTGACAGGATCCAATCAGCCCCAGCATTTT.

This chain joins TRBV19 and TRBJ2-5; 7 nucleotides match TRBD2. The V gene end was trimmed by 11 bases and the J gene end by 5 bases; junction bases not matched to a gene: 8. The CDR3 covers 12 residues. The germline CDR1 and CDR2 sequences are LNHDA and SQIVND (reference sequence). The CDR3 protein is CASWGGQETQYF. The CDR3, as DNA: TGTGCCTCTTGGGGGGGTCAGGAGACCCAGTACTTC.

J is TRBJ1-2 and V is TRBV6-6; possible D gene TRBD1, 5 bases. CDR1 and CDR2 from the germline V gene are MNHNY and SVGAGI (reference sequence). The germline V and J ends were trimmed by 6 bases and 2 bases, with 13 bases remaining between them. This CDR3 is built from 14 residues. CDR3 DNA sequence: TGTGCCAGCAGCCCCGCCTCAGGGAACTATGGCTACACCTTC. Translation gives CASSPASGNYGYTF.

The gene calls are TRBV9 and TRBJ2-7; tentative D call: TRBD2 (5 bases). V lost 0 bases and J 2 bases, leaving 15 bases between the germline ends. The CDR3 is made up of 16 amino acids. The germline V gene has CDR1 SGDLS and CDR2 YYNGEE. The DNA for the CDR3 is TGTGCCAGCAGCGTAGCGAGCGGCCGAGGGACCTACGAGCAGTACTTC. Its translation is CASSVASGRGTYEQYF.